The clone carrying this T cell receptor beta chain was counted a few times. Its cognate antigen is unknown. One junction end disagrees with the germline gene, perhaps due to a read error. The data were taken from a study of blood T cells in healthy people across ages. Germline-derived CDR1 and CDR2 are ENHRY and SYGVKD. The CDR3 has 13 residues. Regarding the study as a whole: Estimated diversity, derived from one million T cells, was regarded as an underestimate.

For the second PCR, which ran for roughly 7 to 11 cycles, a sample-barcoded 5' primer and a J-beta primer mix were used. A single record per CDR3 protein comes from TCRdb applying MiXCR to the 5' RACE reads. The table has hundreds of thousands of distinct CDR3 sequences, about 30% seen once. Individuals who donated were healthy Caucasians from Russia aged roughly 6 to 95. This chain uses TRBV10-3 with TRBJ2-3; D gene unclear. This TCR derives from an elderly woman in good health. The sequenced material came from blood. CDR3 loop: CASHEGNTDTRYF. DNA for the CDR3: TGTGCCAGCCATGAAGGGAACACAGATACGCGGTATTTT.